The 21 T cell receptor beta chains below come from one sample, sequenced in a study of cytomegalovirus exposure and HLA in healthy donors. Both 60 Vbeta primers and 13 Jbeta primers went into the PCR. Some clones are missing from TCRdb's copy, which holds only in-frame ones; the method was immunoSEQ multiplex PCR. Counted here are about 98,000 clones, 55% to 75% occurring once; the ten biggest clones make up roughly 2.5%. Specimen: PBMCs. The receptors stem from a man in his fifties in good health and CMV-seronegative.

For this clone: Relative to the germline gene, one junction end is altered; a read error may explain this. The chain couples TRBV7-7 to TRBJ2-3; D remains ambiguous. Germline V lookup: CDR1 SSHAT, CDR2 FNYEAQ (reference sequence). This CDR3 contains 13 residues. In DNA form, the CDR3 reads TGTGCTAGCAGCTTATACGGGACAGATACGCAGTATTTT. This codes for CASSLYGTDTQYF.

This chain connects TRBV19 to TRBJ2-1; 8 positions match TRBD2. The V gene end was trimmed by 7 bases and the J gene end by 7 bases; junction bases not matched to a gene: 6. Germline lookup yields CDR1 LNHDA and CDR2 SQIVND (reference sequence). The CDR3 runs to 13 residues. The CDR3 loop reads CASTGGGGNEQFF. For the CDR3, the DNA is TGTGCCAGTACCGGGGGGGGCGGTAATGAGCAGTTCTTC. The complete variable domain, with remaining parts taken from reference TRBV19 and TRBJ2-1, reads DGGITQSPKYLFRKEGQNVTLSCEQNLNHDAMYWYRQDPGQGLRLIYYSQIVNDFQKGDIAEGYSVSREKKESFPLTVTSAQKNPTAFYLCASTGGGGNEQFFGPGTRLTVL.

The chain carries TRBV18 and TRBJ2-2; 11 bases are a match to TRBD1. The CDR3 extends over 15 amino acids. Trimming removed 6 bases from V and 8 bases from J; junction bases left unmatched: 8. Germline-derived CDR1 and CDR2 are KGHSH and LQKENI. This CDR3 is CASSLDRGRKGELFF. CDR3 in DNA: TGTGCCAGCTCCCTGGACAGGGGGCGAAAAGGGGAGCTGTTTTTT. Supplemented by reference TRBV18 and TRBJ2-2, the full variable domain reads NAGVMQNPRHLVRRRGQEARLRCSPMKGHSHVYWYRQLPEEGLKFMVYLQKENIIDESGMPKERFSAEFPKEGPSILRIQQVVRGDSAAYFCASSLDRGRKGELFFGEGSRLTVL.

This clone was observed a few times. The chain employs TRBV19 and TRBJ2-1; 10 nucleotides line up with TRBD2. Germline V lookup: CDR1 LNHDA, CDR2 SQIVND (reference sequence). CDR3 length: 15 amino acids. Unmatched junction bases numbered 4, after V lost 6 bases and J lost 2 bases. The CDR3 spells CASSRGLAPYNEQFF. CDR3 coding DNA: TGTGCCAGTAGCAGGGGACTAGCGCCCTACAATGAGCAGTTCTTC.

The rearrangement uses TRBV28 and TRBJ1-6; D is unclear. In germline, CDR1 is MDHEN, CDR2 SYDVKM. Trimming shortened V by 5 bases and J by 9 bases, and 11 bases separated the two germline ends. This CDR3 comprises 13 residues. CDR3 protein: CASSPIGSSPLHF. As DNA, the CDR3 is TGTGCCAGCAGTCCCATCGGTAGTTCACCCCTCCACTTT.

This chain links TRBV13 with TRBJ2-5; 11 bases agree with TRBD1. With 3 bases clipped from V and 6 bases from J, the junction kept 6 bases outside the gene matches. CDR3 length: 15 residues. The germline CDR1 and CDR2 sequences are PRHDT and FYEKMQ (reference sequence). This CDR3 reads CASSFRTGGAQTQYF. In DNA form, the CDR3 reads TGTGCCAGCAGCTTCCGGACAGGGGGCGCGCAGACCCAGTACTTC.

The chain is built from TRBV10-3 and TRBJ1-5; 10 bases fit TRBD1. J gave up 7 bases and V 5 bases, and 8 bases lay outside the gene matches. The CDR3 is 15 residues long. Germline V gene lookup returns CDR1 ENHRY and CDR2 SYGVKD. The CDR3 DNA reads TGTGCCATCAGTTCCGGGACAGGGGTTTTGCAGCCCCAGCATTTT. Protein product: CAISSGTGVLQPQHF.

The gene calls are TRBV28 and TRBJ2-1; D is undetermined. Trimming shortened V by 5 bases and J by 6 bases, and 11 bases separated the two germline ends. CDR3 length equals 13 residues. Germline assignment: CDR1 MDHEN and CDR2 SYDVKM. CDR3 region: CASSPAVGNEQFF. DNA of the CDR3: TGTGCCAGCAGTCCCGCGGTTGGCAATGAGCAGTTCTTC.

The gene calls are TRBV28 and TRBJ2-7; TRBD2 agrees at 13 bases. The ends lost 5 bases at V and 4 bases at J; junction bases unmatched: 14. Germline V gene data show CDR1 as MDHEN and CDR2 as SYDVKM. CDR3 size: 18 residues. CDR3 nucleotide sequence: TGTGCCAGCAGTGGAGTGATTGGGACTAGCGGGATTCCTTACGAGCAGTACTTC. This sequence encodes CASSGVIGTSGIPYEQYF.

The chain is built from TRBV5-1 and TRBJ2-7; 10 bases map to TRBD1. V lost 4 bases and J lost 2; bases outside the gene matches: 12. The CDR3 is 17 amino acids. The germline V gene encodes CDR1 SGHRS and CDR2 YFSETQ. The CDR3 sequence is CASSAGQGDYFAYEQYF. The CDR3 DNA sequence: TGCGCCAGCAGCGCAGGACAGGGGGACTACTTCGCCTACGAGCAGTACTTC.

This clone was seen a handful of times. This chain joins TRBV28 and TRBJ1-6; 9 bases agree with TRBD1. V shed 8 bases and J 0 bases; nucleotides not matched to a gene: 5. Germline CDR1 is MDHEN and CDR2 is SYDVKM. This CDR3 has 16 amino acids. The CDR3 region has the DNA TGTGCCAGCGGGGGGACAGGGCACTCCTATAATTCACCCCTCCACTTT. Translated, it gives CASGGTGHSYNSPLHF.

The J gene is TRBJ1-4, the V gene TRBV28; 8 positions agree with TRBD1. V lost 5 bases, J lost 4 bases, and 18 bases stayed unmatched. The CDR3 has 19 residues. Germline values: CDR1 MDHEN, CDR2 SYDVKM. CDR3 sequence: CASSPPDPRQGRGNEKLFF. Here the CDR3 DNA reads TGTGCCAGCAGTCCCCCCGACCCAAGACAGGGGCGGGGTAATGAAAAACTGTTTTTT.

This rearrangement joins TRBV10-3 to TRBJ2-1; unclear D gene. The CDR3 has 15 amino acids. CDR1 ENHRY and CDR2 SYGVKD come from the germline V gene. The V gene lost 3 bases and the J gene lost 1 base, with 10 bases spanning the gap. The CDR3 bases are TGTGCCATCAGTGATGCGGCTACATCCTACAATGAGCAGTTCTTC. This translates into CAISDAATSYNEQFF.

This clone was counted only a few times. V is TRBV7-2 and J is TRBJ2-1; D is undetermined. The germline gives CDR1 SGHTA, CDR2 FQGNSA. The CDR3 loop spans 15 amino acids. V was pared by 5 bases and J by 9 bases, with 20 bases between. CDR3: CASSAAATERSEQFF. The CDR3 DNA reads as TGTGCCAGCAGCGCCGCGGCCACCGAACGTAGTGAGCAGTTCTTC.

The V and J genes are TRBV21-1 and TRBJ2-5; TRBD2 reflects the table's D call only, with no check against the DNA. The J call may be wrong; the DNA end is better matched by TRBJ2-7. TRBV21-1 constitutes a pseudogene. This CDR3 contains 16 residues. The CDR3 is CASSATTSGRAYEQYF. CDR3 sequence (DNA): TGTGCCAGCAGCGCGACTACTAGCGGGAGGGCCTACGAGCAGTACTTC.

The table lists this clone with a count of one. CDR3: CASSLGAREAGEQFF. CDR3 in DNA: TGTGCCAGCAGCTTAGGAGCGAGAGAAGCTGGTGAGCAGTTCTTC. The chain employs TRBV7-3 and TRBJ2-1; D is ambiguous. V lost 2 bases and J lost 9, with 17 bases in between. The CDR3 contains 15 residues. The germline CDR1 and CDR2 sequences are SGHTA and FQGTGA.

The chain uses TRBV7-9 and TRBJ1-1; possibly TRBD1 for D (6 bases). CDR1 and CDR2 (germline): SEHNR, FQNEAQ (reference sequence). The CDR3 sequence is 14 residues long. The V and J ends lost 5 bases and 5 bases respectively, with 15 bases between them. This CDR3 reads CASSPDRLWTEAFF. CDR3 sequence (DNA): TGTGCCAGCAGCCCCGACAGGCTGTGGACTGAAGCTTTCTTT.

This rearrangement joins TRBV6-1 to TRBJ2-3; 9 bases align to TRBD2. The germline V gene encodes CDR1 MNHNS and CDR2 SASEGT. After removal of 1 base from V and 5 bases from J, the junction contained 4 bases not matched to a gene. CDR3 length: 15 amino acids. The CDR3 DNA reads TGTGCCAGCAGTGAAGGGGTAGCGGGAGAAGATACGCAGTATTTT. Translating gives CASSEGVAGEDTQYF.

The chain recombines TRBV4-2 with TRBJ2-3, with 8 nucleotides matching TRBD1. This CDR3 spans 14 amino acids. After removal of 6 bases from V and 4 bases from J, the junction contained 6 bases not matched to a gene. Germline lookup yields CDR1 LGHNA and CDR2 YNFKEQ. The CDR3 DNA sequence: TGTGCCAGCAGGCCGGGACAGGATTCAGATACGCAGTATTTT. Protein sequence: CASRPGQDSDTQYF.

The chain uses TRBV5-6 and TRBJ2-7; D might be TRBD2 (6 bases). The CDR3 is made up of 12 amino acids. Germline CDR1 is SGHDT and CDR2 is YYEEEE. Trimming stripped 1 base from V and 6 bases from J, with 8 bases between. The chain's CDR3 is CASSLFGSEQYF. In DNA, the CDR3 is TGTGCCAGCAGCTTGTTCGGGAGCGAGCAGTACTTC.

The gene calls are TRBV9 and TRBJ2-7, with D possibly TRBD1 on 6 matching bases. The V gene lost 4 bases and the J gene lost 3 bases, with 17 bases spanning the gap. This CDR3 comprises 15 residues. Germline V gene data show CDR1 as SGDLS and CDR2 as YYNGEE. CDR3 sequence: CASSPSLQGNYEQYF. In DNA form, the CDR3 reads TGTGCCAGCAGCCCATCCCTCCAGGGGAACTACGAGCAGTACTTC.